Shown below are 17 T cell receptor beta chains from a single sample sequenced in a study of blood T cell repertoires in COVID-19. The table came from immunoSEQ multiplex PCR; TCRdb's copy has only in-frame clones and leaves some out. The sample lists over 70,000 clones, roughly 74% occurring once. Sequencing was done on a sample of peripheral blood. These receptors were collected from a man between 70 and 80 years old with COVID-19, enrolled during active disease.

The chain combines TRBV28 with TRBJ2-1, with 10 bases fitting TRBD2. The CDR3 runs to 15 residues. The V segment lost 6 bases and the J segment 5 bases; nucleotides outside the gene matches: 7. Germline CDR1 is MDHEN and CDR2 is SYDVKM. This chain's CDR3 is CASREPSGSHNEQFF. The CDR3 nucleotides read TGTGCCAGCAGAGAGCCTAGCGGGAGTCACAATGAGCAGTTCTTC. Together with reference TRBV28 and TRBJ2-1, the CDR3 gives the full variable domain: DVKVTQSSRYLVKRTGEKVFLECVQDMDHENMFWYRQDPGLGLRLIYFSYDVKMKEKGDIPEGYSVSREKKERFSLILESASTNQTSMYLCASREPSGSHNEQFFGPGTRLTVL.

V and J are TRBV6-5 and TRBJ1-6; D possibly corresponds to TRBD1 (5 bases). The CDR3 length is 12 residues. Trimming shortened V by 6 bases and J by 9 bases, and 9 bases separated the two germline ends. CDR1 and CDR2 (germline): MNHEY, SVGAGI. In DNA, the CDR3 is TGTGCCAGCAGAGGGGATCGTTCACCCCTCCACTTT. Translation gives CASRGDRSPLHF.

The J gene is TRBJ1-1, the V gene TRBV28; a possible D gene is TRBD1 (5 bases). Germline CDR1 MDHEN, CDR2 SYDVKM. This CDR3 has 15 residues. Between the trimmed V and J ends, which lost 6 bases and 0 bases, there was a span of 14 bases. CDR3 bases: TGTGCCAGCAGAAGGCCAGGGTATTTGAACACTGAAGCTTTCTTT. This encodes CASRRPGYLNTEAFF. The whole variable domain, filled in from reference TRBV28 and TRBJ1-1, reads DVKVTQSSRYLVKRTGEKVFLECVQDMDHENMFWYRQDPGLGLRLIYFSYDVKMKEKGDIPEGYSVSREKKERFSLILESASTNQTSMYLCASRRPGYLNTEAFFGQGTRLTVV.

This sequence joins TRBV28 and TRBJ1-5; D is unresolved. CDR3 length equals 12 residues. Trimming removed 4 bases from V and 7 bases from J, with 8 bases in between. The germline gives CDR1 MDHEN, CDR2 SYDVKM. CDR3 coding DNA: TGTGCCAGCAGTTCACTAGGGCAGCCCCAGCATTTT. Protein product: CASSSLGQPQHF.

This clone was seen just once. This chain connects TRBV19 to TRBJ1-1; a weak D match, TRBD1 (6 bases). CDR1 and CDR2 (germline): LNHDA, SQIVND (reference sequence). V was trimmed by 5 bases and J by 1 base, leaving 14 bases between them. CDR3 length: 15 residues. This CDR3 reads CASSPRGQPNTEAFF. For the CDR3, the DNA is TGTGCCAGTAGTCCCCGCGGACAGCCGAACACTGAAGCTTTCTTT.

The chain carries TRBV5-4 and TRBJ1-2; D perhaps matches TRBD1 (5 bases). CDR1 and CDR2 from the germline V gene are SGHNT and YYREEE (reference sequence). This CDR3 has 16 amino acids. V dropped 4 bases and J dropped 0 bases, with 16 bases sitting between them. In nucleotides, the CDR3 is TGTGCCAGCAGCCAAGGGGCGGCCGGAACTAACTATGGCTACACCTTC. It specifies CASSQGAAGTNYGYTF.

The chain is built from TRBV5-4 and TRBJ1-1; 9 nucleotides match TRBD1. Germline V lookup: CDR1 SGHNT, CDR2 YYREEE (reference sequence). This CDR3 has 13 amino acids. V gave up 3 bases and J gave up 4 bases; unmatched junction bases: 1. CDR3 DNA sequence: TGTGCCAGCAGCTGGGACAGGGTCACTGAAGCTTTCTTT. This codes for CASSWDRVTEAFF.

The rearrangement uses TRBV7-2 and TRBJ1-2; maybe TRBD1 (6 bases). The CDR3 runs to 15 residues. Germline CDR1 and CDR2: SGHTA and FQGNSA. The ends were cut back, 5 bases at V and 6 bases at J, with 19 bases in the middle. CDR3 DNA sequence: TGTGCCAGCAGCCTCCGGGACACCCCCTCCCATGGCTACACCTTC. This translates into CASSLRDTPSHGYTF.

J is TRBJ2-1 and V is TRBV2; 7 bases map to TRBD1. V was pared by 1 base and J by 1 base, with 1 base of the junction left unmatched. Germline V gene data show CDR1 as SNHLY and CDR2 as FYNNEI. This CDR3 has 15 amino acids. CDR3 protein: CASSEGDRSYNEQFF. CDR3 DNA sequence: TGTGCCAGCAGTGAAGGGGACAGATCCTACAATGAGCAGTTCTTC.

The chain employs TRBV3-1 (or the pseudogene TRBV3-2) and TRBJ1-6, with D possibly matching TRBD1 (6 bases). The V end was cut by 2 bases, the J end by 4 bases, with 9 bases between. Germline loops: CDR1 LGHDT, CDR2 YNNKEL (reference sequence). This CDR3 comprises 15 residues. The CDR3 DNA sequence: TGTGCCAGCAGCCAAAACAGGGAATATAATTCACCCCTCCACTTT. Translation gives CASSQNREYNSPLHF.

The rearrangement joins TRBV5-1 to TRBJ2-2, with 8 positions matching TRBD1. The germline V gene encodes CDR1 SGHRS and CDR2 YFSETQ. This CDR3 has 14 amino acids. J lost 6 bases, V lost 4 bases, and 5 bases had no gene match. CDR3 DNA sequence: TGCGCCAGCAGCCAGACAGGGGAAGCCGGGGAGCTGTTTTTT. Residues: CASSQTGEAGELFF.

The chain couples TRBV6-5 to TRBJ2-5, with a tentative D call TRBD2 (5 bases). The CDR3 is made up of 12 amino acids. The V gene lost 8 bases and the J gene lost 0 bases, with 7 bases spanning the gap. Looked up from germline, CDR1 is MNHEY and CDR2 is SVGAGI. This CDR3 reads CASCGYQETQYF. CDR3 DNA: TGTGCCAGCTGCGGGTACCAAGAGACCCAGTACTTC.

This clone has a handful of counts. CDR3 protein: CASSTPLAGGLNEQFF. CDR3 bases: TGTGCCAGTAGTACGCCTCTAGCGGGAGGGCTGAATGAGCAGTTCTTC. This chain connects TRBV19 to TRBJ2-1; 12 bases are shared with TRBD2. V was clipped by 4 bases and J by 7 bases; unmatched bases: 8. The CDR3 runs 16 residues. The germline CDR1 and CDR2 sequences are LNHDA and SQIVND (reference sequence).

The CDR3 loop is CASSPTGGQETQYF. The CDR3 DNA reads TGTGCCAGCAGCCCTACGGGAGGCCAAGAGACCCAGTACTTC. The chain is built from TRBV9 and TRBJ2-5; 7 bases fit TRBD2. The CDR3 has 14 residues. Germline CDR1 reads SGDLS; CDR2 reads YYNGEE. Germline trimming cut 4 bases from V and 1 base from J; bases unmatched to any gene: 4.

The table lists this clone with a few counts. The chain carries TRBV27 and TRBJ2-5, with unresolved D. With 0 bases removed from V and 5 bases from J, the gap between germline ends came to 10 bases. The CDR3 is 14 amino acids. CDR1 and CDR2 (germline): MNHEY, SMNVEV (reference sequence). In nucleotides, the CDR3 is TGTGCCAGCAGTTTATCCTCGGGTTGGGAGACCCAGTACTTC. It is translated as CASSLSSGWETQYF.

This chain connects TRBV29-1 to TRBJ1-1; no reliable D call. This CDR3 spans 16 amino acids. Germline V gene sequence: CDR1 SQVTM, CDR2 ANQGSEA. Trimming took off 6 bases at V and 1 base at J, with 21 bases between the two ends. The CDR3 nucleotides read TGCAGCGTGATGATGTTACCGGGCGCGGGGAACACTGAAGCTTTCTTT. Amino acid sequence: CSVMMLPGAGNTEAFF. The complete variable domain, with remaining parts taken from reference TRBV29-1 and TRBJ1-1, reads SAVISQKPSRDICQRGTSLTIQCQVDSQVTMMFWYRQQPGQSLTLIATANQGSEATYESGFVIDKFPISRPNLTFSTLTVSNMSPEDSSIYLCSVMMLPGAGNTEAFFGQGTRLTVV.

The chain links TRBV29-1 to TRBJ1-1; D may be TRBD1 (5 bases). Trimming took 7 bases from V and 0 from J, leaving 12 bases between them. The CDR3 has 13 amino acids. Germline lookup yields CDR1 SQVTM and CDR2 ANQGSEA. CDR3 region: CSASTDMNTEAFF. In DNA, the CDR3 is TGCAGCGCTTCGACAGACATGAACACTGAAGCTTTCTTT.